The 7 T cell receptor beta chains presented below share a single source sample, sequenced in a study of blood T cell repertoires in COVID-19. Here immunoSEQ multiplex PCR was the method, and the copy in TCRdb shows in-frame clones only, minus some. The data contain roughly 170,000 clones, 84% of them singletons. Material: PBMCs or T cells enriched from blood (not recorded which). Every receptor here comes from a man aged 50-59 years who had recovered from COVID-19.

J is TRBJ2-1 and V is TRBV5-6; the D gene is possibly TRBD2 (6 bases). This CDR3 spans 15 amino acids. V lost 5 bases and J 2 bases, leaving 14 bases between the germline ends. The germline gives CDR1 SGHDT, CDR2 YYEEEE. The CDR3: CASSLGGGTYNEQFF. CDR3 nucleotides: TGTGCCAGCAGTCTGGGGGGTGGGACCTACAATGAGCAGTTCTTC.

V gene TRBV10-3 combines with J gene TRBJ1-3, with D maybe TRBD1 (6 bases). V lost 8 bases to trimming and J lost 4 bases, with 9 bases between them. This CDR3 is 12 amino acids long. Germline V gives CDR1 ENHRY, CDR2 SYGVKD. The CDR3 loop reads CAIEGQGNTIYF. CDR3 DNA sequence: TGTGCCATCGAGGGACAAGGAAACACCATATATTTT.

J is TRBJ1-1 and V is TRBV5-1, with no clear D. The germline V gene has CDR1 SGHRS and CDR2 YFSETQ. Trimming took off 2 bases at V and 5 bases at J, with 10 bases between the two ends. The CDR3 loop spans 13 amino acids. The CDR3, as DNA: TGCGCCAGCAGCTTCCTAGCTATGACTGAAGCTTTCTTT. Translated: CASSFLAMTEAFF.

V and J are TRBV28 and TRBJ1-2; weak D call: TRBD1 (6 bases). Trimming shortened V by 3 bases and J by 4 bases, and 12 bases separated the two germline ends. The CDR3 loop spans 14 amino acids. Per the germline V gene, CDR1 is MDHEN and CDR2 is SYDVKM. DNA of the CDR3: TGTGCCAGCAGTTTGGGGGGGCGCGGCTATGGCTACACCTTC. Protein product: CASSLGGRGYGYTF.

The chain carries TRBV9 and TRBJ2-2, with 14 nucleotides matching TRBD2. Per germline, CDR1 SGDLS and CDR2 YYNGEE. This CDR3 comprises 18 residues. Losses at the gene ends were 3 bases for V and 2 bases for J; bases not matched to a gene: 6. The CDR3 DNA reads as TGTGCCAGCAGCGCTCGACTAGCGGGGGGGCCTAACACCGGGGAGCTGTTTTTT. The encoded protein is CASSARLAGGPNTGELFF.

The chain recombines TRBV10-3 with TRBJ1-6, with a weak D call TRBD1 (6 bases). Germline CDR1 ENHRY, CDR2 SYGVKD. The CDR3 length is 14 residues. V lost 3 bases and J lost 10, with 13 bases in between. The CDR3 sequence is CAISEQGESSPLHF. The CDR3 DNA is TGTGCCATCAGTGAACAGGGTGAGAGCTCACCCCTCCACTTT.

This clone was seen a handful of times. The chain recombines TRBV24-1 with TRBJ2-1; perhaps TRBD1 as D (5 bases). There are 16 residues in the CDR3. Trimming stripped 4 bases from V and 8 bases from J, with 20 bases between. Germline loops: CDR1 KGHDR, CDR2 SFDVKD. DNA for the CDR3: TGTGCCACCAGTGACTTTGGCAGGGAAGTCGACGATGAGCAGTTCTTC. Translating it yields CATSDFGREVDDEQFF.